This is a list of T cell receptor beta chains from one sample in a study of T cell clones after liver transplantation. Profiled with immunoSEQ multiplex PCR; TCRdb holds only in-frame clones, not every one. The sample comprises some 110,000 clones, 80% to 85% of which are singletons, and about 0.89% rests with the top ten. The input for sequencing was CD4+ T cells from blood, taken before liver transplant. These receptors were obtained from a human donor who received a liver transplant. Each CDR3 is given with its conserved first and last residue. The order of the fields is V gene, clone size, J gene, D gene, CDR3 DNA, CDR3 protein. The D gene is left open where the match is weak. Expanded clones get a size class; other rows say once, few or many, or leave the size out.

V gene: TRBV5-1
clone size: NA
J gene: TRBJ2-7
D gene: NA
CDR3 DNA: TGCGCCAGCAGCTTGGGAGAGAGGGTGAGTGGTCACGAGCAGTACTTC
CDR3 protein: CASSLGERVSGHEQYF

V gene: TRBV28
clone size: NA
J gene: TRBJ2-7
D gene: TRBD1
CDR3 DNA: TGTGCCAGCAGTCCGACAGGGGTGCCCTACGAGCAGTACTTC
CDR3 protein: CASSPTGVPYEQYF

V gene: TRBV7-9
clone size: NA
J gene: TRBJ2-5
D gene: TRBD2
CDR3 DNA: TGTGCCAGCAGCTTAGATCGAGCGGGGGGCCAAGAGACCCAGTACTTC
CDR3 protein: CASSLDRAGGQETQYF

V gene: TRBV4-2
clone size: NA
J gene: TRBJ1-4
D gene: NA
CDR3 DNA: TGTGCCAGCAGCCAAGGGGGAACTAATGAAAAACTGTTTTTT
CDR3 protein: CASSQGGTNEKLFF

V gene: TRBV7-2
clone size: NA
J gene: TRBJ2-5
D gene: TRBD2
CDR3 DNA: TGTGCCCGCTTAACATCGACCGGGAGGCAAGAGACCCAGTACTTC
CDR3 protein: CARLTSTGRQETQYF

V gene: TRBV6-5
clone size: NA
J gene: TRBJ2-3
D gene: TRBD2
CDR3 DNA: TGTGCCAGCAGTTACTCGACTAGCGGGAGGACAGATACGCAGTATTTT
CDR3 protein: CASSYSTSGRTDTQYF

V gene: TRBV19
clone size: NA
J gene: TRBJ1-4
D gene: TRBD1
CDR3 DNA: TGTGCCAGTACGGAGTCAGGGGGACGGGAAAAACTGTTTTTT
CDR3 protein: CASTESGGREKLFF

V gene: TRBV29-1
clone size: NA
J gene: TRBJ2-3
D gene: TRBD2
CDR3 DNA: TGCAGCGTCCGTGGGCGGGGGGGGTCAGATACGCAGTATTTT
CDR3 protein: CSVRGRGGSDTQYF

V gene: TRBV6-6
clone size: NA
J gene: TRBJ1-2
D gene: NA
CDR3 DNA: TGTGCCAGCACTCATACAGGGCAGGGGTATGGCTACACCTTC
CDR3 protein: CASTHTGQGYGYTF

V gene: TRBV7-2
clone size: few
J gene: TRBJ1-5
D gene: NA
CDR3 DNA: TGTGCCAGCAGCTTAGAGGCCGAGCCCCAGCATTTT
CDR3 protein: CASSLEAEPQHF

V gene: TRBV19
clone size: NA
J gene: TRBJ2-6
D gene: NA
CDR3 DNA: TGTGCCAGTCTCAGCCGCGGATCAGGGGCCAACGTCCTGACTTTC
CDR3 protein: CASLSRGSGANVLTF

V gene: TRBV7-2
clone size: few
J gene: TRBJ2-7
D gene: TRBD2
CDR3 DNA: TGTGCCAGCAGACTGACTAGCGGGGGAGCCGTCTCCTACGAGCAGTACTTC
CDR3 protein: CASRLTSGGAVSYEQYF

V gene: TRBV7-7
clone size: NA
J gene: TRBJ2-1
D gene: TRBD1
CDR3 DNA: TGTGCCAGCAGCCCTACAGGGGGCAATGAGCAGTTCTTC
CDR3 protein: CASSPTGGNEQFF

V gene: TRBV18
clone size: NA
J gene: TRBJ2-1
D gene: TRBD1
CDR3 DNA: TGTGCCAGCTCACTGGGACAGGGTGGCAATGAGCAGTTCTTC
CDR3 protein: CASSLGQGGNEQFF

V gene: TRBV6-6
clone size: NA
J gene: TRBJ1-1
D gene: TRBD1
CDR3 DNA: TGTGCCAGCAGTGGACAGGGTGGCCAAGGGACTGAAGCTTTCTTT
CDR3 protein: CASSGQGGQGTEAFF

V gene: TRBV5-1
clone size: NA
J gene: TRBJ1-5
D gene: NA
CDR3 DNA: TGCGCCAGCAGCTTCTCAGACCCTAGCAATCAGCCCCAGCATTTT
CDR3 protein: CASSFSDPSNQPQHF

V gene: TRBV19
clone size: NA
J gene: TRBJ2-1
D gene: NA
CDR3 DNA: TGTGCCAGTAGTACCCTCCCCTCGCAGTACAATGAGCAGTTCTTC
CDR3 protein: CASSTLPSQYNEQFF

V gene: TRBV7-2
clone size: few
J gene: TRBJ2-1
D gene: TRBD2
CDR3 DNA: TGTGCCAGCAGCTTTGGCGGGGGGGATTACAATGAGCAGTTCTTC
CDR3 protein: CASSFGGGDYNEQFF

V gene: TRBV5-1
clone size: few
J gene: TRBJ2-5
D gene: TRBD2
CDR3 DNA: TGCGCCAGCAGCCCAGGGACTAGCGGAGCCCCGGGCGAGACCCAGTACTTC
CDR3 protein: CASSPGTSGAPGETQYF

V gene: TRBV28
clone size: NA
J gene: TRBJ2-5
D gene: TRBD2
CDR3 DNA: TGTGCCAGCAGTTCGGGGACTAGCGGGAGGGTTAAAGAGACCCAGTACTTC
CDR3 protein: CASSSGTSGRVKETQYF

V gene: TRBV7-2
clone size: few
J gene: TRBJ2-7
D gene: TRBD2
CDR3 DNA: TGTGCCAGCAGCGACTACCGACTAGCGGGCCGGGACGAGCAGTACTTC
CDR3 protein: CASSDYRLAGRDEQYF

V gene: TRBV27
clone size: NA
J gene: TRBJ2-3
D gene: TRBD2
CDR3 DNA: TGTGCCAGCAGTTTTAGCCTAGCGGGGATAGATACGCAGTATTTT
CDR3 protein: CASSFSLAGIDTQYF

V gene: TRBV5-6
clone size: many
J gene: TRBJ2-2
D gene: NA
CDR3 DNA: TGTGCCAGCAGCTTTATGGCGGGGGCCAACACCGGGGAGCTGTTTTTT
CDR3 protein: CASSFMAGANTGELFF

V gene: TRBV19
clone size: NA
J gene: TRBJ1-2
D gene: NA
CDR3 DNA: TGTGCCAGCACAGAGGGGGGCTATGGCTACACCTTC
CDR3 protein: CASTEGGYGYTF

V gene: TRBV19
clone size: NA
J gene: TRBJ2-3
D gene: TRBD2
CDR3 DNA: TGTGCCAGTAGTATTGTCCTAGCGGGAATAGATACGCAGTATTTT
CDR3 protein: CASSIVLAGIDTQYF

V gene: TRBV19
clone size: once
J gene: TRBJ2-7
D gene: TRBD2
CDR3 DNA: TGTGCCAGTAGTATAGGGGAGGGCTACGAGCAGTACTTC
CDR3 protein: CASSIGEGYEQYF

V gene: TRBV2
clone size: NA
J gene: TRBJ1-1
D gene: NA
CDR3 DNA: TGTGCCAGCAGTGGAGTCTCAGTGGGAGCTTTCTTT
CDR3 protein: CASSGVSVGAFF

V gene: TRBV7-8
clone size: NA
J gene: TRBJ2-7
D gene: NA
CDR3 DNA: TGTGCCAGCAGCCCGACGGGGGGCGCTAGGCCCTACGAGCAGTACTTC
CDR3 protein: CASSPTGGARPYEQYF

V gene: TRBV27
clone size: NA
J gene: TRBJ2-3
D gene: NA
CDR3 DNA: TGTGCCAGCAGTACCCCCGGGGGCTACACAGATACGCAGTATTTT
CDR3 protein: CASSTPGGYTDTQYF

V gene: TRBV29-1
clone size: NA
J gene: TRBJ1-1
D gene: NA
CDR3 DNA: TGCAGCGTTGCCCTAGGGGGGCGGAACACTGAAGCTTTCTTT
CDR3 protein: CSVALGGRNTEAFF

V gene: TRBV14
clone size: NA
J gene: TRBJ1-1
D gene: NA
CDR3 DNA: TGTGCCAGCAGTCCAGACGTCCTGAACACTGAAGCTTTCTTT
CDR3 protein: CASSPDVLNTEAFF

V gene: TRBV5-1
clone size: few
J gene: TRBJ2-5
D gene: TRBD2
CDR3 DNA: TGCGCCAGCAGTCCAGGGACTAGCGTAGAGACCCAGTACTTC
CDR3 protein: CASSPGTSVETQYF

V gene: TRBV2
clone size: NA
J gene: TRBJ1-1
D gene: NA
CDR3 DNA: TGTGCCAGCATCTGGACAGAATTGAACACTGAAGCTTTCTTT
CDR3 protein: CASIWTELNTEAFF

V gene: TRBV2
clone size: NA
J gene: TRBJ1-1
D gene: NA
CDR3 DNA: TGTGCCAGCATTCACAGAATCGGCGAAGCTTTCTTT
CDR3 protein: CASIHRIGEAFF

V gene: TRBV2
clone size: NA
J gene: TRBJ2-2
D gene: NA
CDR3 DNA: NA
CDR3 protein: CASGPALRAGELFF

V gene: TRBV19
clone size: NA
J gene: TRBJ2-2
D gene: NA
CDR3 DNA: TGTGCCAGTAGCCTATTAACCCCCCACGGGGAGCTGTTTTTT
CDR3 protein: CASSLLTPHGELFF

V gene: TRBV28
clone size: NA
J gene: TRBJ1-2
D gene: NA
CDR3 DNA: TGTGCCAGCAGTTTACAATCCAAAGGCTACACCTTC
CDR3 protein: CASSLQSKGYTF

V gene: TRBV9
clone size: NA
J gene: TRBJ1-4
D gene: NA
CDR3 DNA: TGTGCCAGCAGCGTAGCTATTGGGGCCGACGGAAAACTGTTTTTT
CDR3 protein: CASSVAIGADGKLFF

V gene: TRBV7-3
clone size: NA
J gene: TRBJ2-1
D gene: NA
CDR3 DNA: TGTGCCAGCAGCTTACGCAGGGTCAGCGAGCAGTTCTTC
CDR3 protein: CASSLRRVSEQFF

V gene: TRBV7-9
clone size: NA
J gene: TRBJ1-5
D gene: NA
CDR3 DNA: TGTGCCAGCAGCTTAGGCGCGGGACCGAATCAGCCCCAGCATTTT
CDR3 protein: CASSLGAGPNQPQHF

V gene: TRBV12-2
clone size: NA
J gene: TRBJ2-7
D gene: NA
CDR3 DNA: TGTGCAAGTCGCTTATCGACTAGCGGGAGAAGCTCCTACGAGCAGTACTTC
CDR3 protein: CASRLSTSGRSSYEQYF

V gene: TRBV11-3
clone size: NA
J gene: TRBJ2-3
D gene: TRBD2
CDR3 DNA: TGTGCCAGCAGTCGCGGGGGGCCCGACGATACGCAGTATTTT
CDR3 protein: CASSRGGPDDTQYF

V gene: TRBV13
clone size: NA
J gene: TRBJ2-2
D gene: NA
CDR3 DNA: TGTGCCAGCAGCATCATCACAGACACCGGGGAGCTGTTTTTT
CDR3 protein: CASSIITDTGELFF

V gene: TRBV28
clone size: NA
J gene: TRBJ1-1
D gene: TRBD1
CDR3 DNA: TGTGCCAGCAGATTTTTCCGGACAGGGATCGGAGAAGCTTTCTTT
CDR3 protein: CASRFFRTGIGEAFF

V gene: TRBV7-9
clone size: NA
J gene: TRBJ2-3
D gene: NA
CDR3 DNA: TGTGCCAGCAGCGAGGGAATGCAGTATTTT
CDR3 protein: CASSEGMQYF

V gene: TRBV5-1
clone size: NA
J gene: TRBJ2-1
D gene: TRBD2
CDR3 DNA: TGCGCCAGCAGCCTGGATGGGAGGCGGGAGGGCCGCAATGAGCAGTTCTTC
CDR3 protein: CASSLDGRREGRNEQFF

V gene: TRBV28
clone size: NA
J gene: TRBJ2-2
D gene: NA
CDR3 DNA: TGTGCCAGCAGTTTACCGGCAGGGGGGTCCGGGGAGCTGTTTTTT
CDR3 protein: CASSLPAGGSGELFF

V gene: TRBV7-3
clone size: NA
J gene: TRBJ2-7
D gene: TRBD1
CDR3 DNA: TGTGCCAGCAGCTTAAAGGCAGGGGGCTACGAGCAGTACTTC
CDR3 protein: CASSLKAGGYEQYF

V gene: TRBV2
clone size: NA
J gene: TRBJ2-4
D gene: NA
CDR3 DNA: TGTGCCAGCAGCAGTCTAGCCAAAAACATTCAGTACTTC
CDR3 protein: CASSSLAKNIQYF

V gene: TRBV19
clone size: NA
J gene: TRBJ2-5
D gene: TRBD2
CDR3 DNA: TGTGCCAGTAGTCCGCCAAATGGCGGGGGGGCTGCAGAGACCCAGTACTTC
CDR3 protein: CASSPPNGGGAAETQYF

V gene: TRBV30
clone size: medium-sized
J gene: TRBJ1-5
D gene: TRBD1
CDR3 DNA: TGTGCCTGGAGTCCCTACAGGGGAGTGGGCAATCAGCCCCAGCATTTT
CDR3 protein: CAWSPYRGVGNQPQHF

V gene: TRBV7-3
clone size: NA
J gene: TRBJ1-1
D gene: NA
CDR3 DNA: TGTGCCAGCAGCTCAACAGGTCGCAACACTGAAGCTTTCTTT
CDR3 protein: CASSSTGRNTEAFF

V gene: TRBV5-4
clone size: NA
J gene: TRBJ1-4
D gene: NA
CDR3 DNA: TGTGCCAGCAGCTTGGCCAGAACGGACGAAAAACTGTTTTTT
CDR3 protein: CASSLARTDEKLFF

V gene: TRBV6-5
clone size: NA
J gene: TRBJ2-5
D gene: NA
CDR3 DNA: TGTGCCAGCAGTATCTACCGGCAAGAGACCCAGTACTTC
CDR3 protein: CASSIYRQETQYF

V gene: TRBV13
clone size: once
J gene: TRBJ1-6
D gene: TRBD1
CDR3 DNA: TGTGCCAGCAGTTACCGGGACAGGCCGAGTTCACCCCTCCACTTT
CDR3 protein: CASSYRDRPSSPLHF